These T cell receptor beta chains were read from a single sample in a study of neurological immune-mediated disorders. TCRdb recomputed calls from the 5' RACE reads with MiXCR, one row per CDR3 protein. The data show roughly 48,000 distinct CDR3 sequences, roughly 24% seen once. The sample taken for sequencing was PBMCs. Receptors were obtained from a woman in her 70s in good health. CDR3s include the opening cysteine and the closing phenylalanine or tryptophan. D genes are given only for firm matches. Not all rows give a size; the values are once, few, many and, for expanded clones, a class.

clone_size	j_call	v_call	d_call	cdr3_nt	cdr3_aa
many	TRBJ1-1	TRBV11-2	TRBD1	TGTGCCAGCAGCCCACAGGGGGGGGGACTTACTGAAGCTTTCTTT	CASSPQGGGLTEAFF
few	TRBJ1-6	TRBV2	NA	TGTGCCAGCAGCGAGGAGGGTTCACCCCTCCACTTT	CASSEEGSPLHF
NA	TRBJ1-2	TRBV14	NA	TGTGCCAGCAGCCAAGGGATGATTCGAGCTAACTATGGCTACACCTTC	CASSQGMIRANYGYTF
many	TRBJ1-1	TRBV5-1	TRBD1	TGCGCCGGGTGGGACAGGGGCACTGAAGCTTTCTTT	CAGWDRGTEAFF
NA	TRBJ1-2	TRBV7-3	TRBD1	TGTGCCAGCTCACAGGGGACCGGCTATGGCTACACCTTC	CASSQGTGYGYTF
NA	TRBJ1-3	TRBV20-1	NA	TGCAGTGCTAGAAAGCCTGGAAACACCATATATTTT	CSARKPGNTIYF
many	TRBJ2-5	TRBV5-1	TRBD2	TGCGCCAGCAGCTTGGGGCTAGCGGGCAGGACCCAGTACTTC	CASSLGLAGRTQYF
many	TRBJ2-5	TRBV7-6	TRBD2	TGTGCCAGCAGCCGGGGACTAGCGGGAGGAGGAGAGACCCAGTACTTC	CASSRGLAGGGETQYF
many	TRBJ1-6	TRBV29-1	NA	TGCAGCGTTTCTGAGGGGGATTCACCCCTCCACTTT	CSVSEGDSPLHF
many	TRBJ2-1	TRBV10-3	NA	TGTGCCATCAGTGATTCCAAGGCGAGCTCCTACAATGAGCAGTTCTTC	CAISDSKASSYNEQFF
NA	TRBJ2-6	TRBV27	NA	TGTGCCAGCTCCCCCCCGGGCTACTCTGGGGCCAACGTCCTGACTTTC	CASSPPGYSGANVLTF
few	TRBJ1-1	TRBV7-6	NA	TGTGCCAGCAGCTTAGGGGGAAGGAACACTGAAGCTTTCTTT	CASSLGGRNTEAFF
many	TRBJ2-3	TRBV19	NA	TGTGCCAGTACTCATCCTAACACAGATACGCAGTATTTT	CASTHPNTDTQYF
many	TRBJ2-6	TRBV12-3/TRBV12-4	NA	TGTGCCAGCAGTTTATCCGGCTCTGGGGCCAACGTCCTGACTTTC	CASSLSGSGANVLTF
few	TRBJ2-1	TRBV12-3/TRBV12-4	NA	TGTGCCAGCAGTACCCCTGTGGCTGGAGGCTCCTACAATGAGCAGTTCTTC	CASSTPVAGGSYNEQFF
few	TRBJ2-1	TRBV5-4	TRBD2	TGTGCCAGCAGCCAAACCCCCTCAGCGGGAGGCCGCAATGAGCAGTTCTTC	CASSQTPSAGGRNEQFF
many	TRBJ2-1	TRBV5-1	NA	TGCGCCAGCAGCTTAGGGCCCCGAGGGGCCGGGGATGAGCAGTTCTTC	CASSLGPRGAGDEQFF
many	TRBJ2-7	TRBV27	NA	TGTGCCAGCAGTTTATCTCGCCAGTACGAGCAGTACTTC	CASSLSRQYEQYF
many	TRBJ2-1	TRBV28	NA	TGTGCCAGCAGTTTAGTGGGGGGTGAGCAGTTCTTC	CASSLVGGEQFF
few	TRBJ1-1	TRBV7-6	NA	TGTGCCAGCAGCTCCTCCCGGGTCGCTTTCTTT	CASSSSRVAFF
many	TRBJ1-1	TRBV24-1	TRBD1	TGTGCCACCAGTGATTCATCAGGGGGAAACACTGAAGCTTTCTTT	CATSDSSGGNTEAFF
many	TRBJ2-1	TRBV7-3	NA	TGTGCCAGCAGCAACCAGGACAATGAGCAGTTCTTC	CASSNQDNEQFF
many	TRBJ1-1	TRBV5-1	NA	TGCGCCAGCAGCTTGGGGGGGGCGAACACTGAAGCTTTCTTT	CASSLGGANTEAFF
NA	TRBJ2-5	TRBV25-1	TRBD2	TGTGCCAGCAGTCCCAGCGGGAGGTCCCAAGATACTCAGTACTTC	CASSPSGRSQDTQYF
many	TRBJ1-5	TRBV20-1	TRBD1	TGCAGTGCTAGAGAAAACAGGGGGAGCAATCAGCCCCAGCATTTT	CSARENRGSNQPQHF
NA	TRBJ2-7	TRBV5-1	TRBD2	TGCGCCAGCAGCTTCCTACTAGCGGGGAAATTCTACGAGCAGTACTTC	CASSFLLAGKFYEQYF
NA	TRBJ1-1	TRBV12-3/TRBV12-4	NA	TGTGCCAGCAGTTTAGCGGAGGGCCGTGAAGCTTTCTTT	CASSLAEGREAFF
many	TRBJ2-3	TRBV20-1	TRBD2	TGCAGTGCCAAGGGACTAGCGGGAGGAGGTTGGACAGATACGCAGTATTTT	CSAKGLAGGGWTDTQYF
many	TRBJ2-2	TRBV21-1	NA	TGTGCCAGCAGCGCGGGACAGGGATCAACCGGGGAGCTGTTTTTT	CASSAGQGSTGELFF
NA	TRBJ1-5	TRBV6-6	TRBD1	TGTGCCAGCAGTCAGGGACAGGTTAGCAATCAGCCCCAGCATTTT	CASSQGQVSNQPQHF
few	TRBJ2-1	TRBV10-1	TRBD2	TGCGCCAGCAGTGGGACTAGCGGGATCTACAATGAGCAGTTCTTC	CASSGTSGIYNEQFF
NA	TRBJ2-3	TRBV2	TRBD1	TGTGCCAGCAGTTCAAACAGGGGGAGCACAGATACGCAGTATTTT	CASSSNRGSTDTQYF
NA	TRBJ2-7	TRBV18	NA	TGTGCCAGCTCACCGGGAAGCGGGCGGTCCTACGAGCAGTACTTC	CASSPGSGRSYEQYF
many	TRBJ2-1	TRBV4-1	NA	TGCGCCAGCAGCCAAGTGAGCAATGAGCAGTTCTTC	CASSQVSNEQFF
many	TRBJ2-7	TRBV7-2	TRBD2	TGTGCCAGCACATTAGGGTCTAGCGGGCCCTACGAGCAGTACTTC	CASTLGSSGPYEQYF
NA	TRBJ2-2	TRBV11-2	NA	TGTGCCAGCAGCTCGTCTTCGAATACCTGGGAGCTGTTTTTT	CASSSSSNTWELFF
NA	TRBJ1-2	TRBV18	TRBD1	TGTGCCAGCTCACCAACCGGGACAGGGGAAAAATATGGCTACACCTTC	CASSPTGTGEKYGYTF
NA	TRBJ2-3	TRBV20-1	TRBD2	TGCAGTGCCCCGGGACTAGCGGGCCGCACAGATACGCAGTATTTT	CSAPGLAGRTDTQYF
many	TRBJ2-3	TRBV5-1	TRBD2	TGCGCCAGCAGACGGTTCTGGACTAGCGGGAGCCCCCCGGATACGCAGTATTTT	CASRRFWTSGSPPDTQYF
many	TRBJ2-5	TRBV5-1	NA	TGCGCCAGCAGCTTGGAAGGGACAGAGACCCAGTACTTC	CASSLEGTETQYF
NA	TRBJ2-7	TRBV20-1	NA	TGCAGTGCTCCCACGAAGGGGGGAGTGGGGGAGCAGTACTTC	CSAPTKGGVGEQYF
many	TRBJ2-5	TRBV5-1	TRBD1	TGCGCCAGCAGCTTACCAGCGACAGGGGAGACCCAGTACTTC	CASSLPATGETQYF
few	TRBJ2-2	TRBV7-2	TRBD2	TGTGCCAGCAGCTTCGAAGCGGGAGTTGGTCCCGGGGAGCTGTTTTTT	CASSFEAGVGPGELFF
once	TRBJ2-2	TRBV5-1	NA	TGCGCCAGCAGCCGCGGGGTTCTGAACACCGGGGAGCTGTTTTTT	CASSRGVLNTGELFF
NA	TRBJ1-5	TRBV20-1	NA	TGCAGTGCTCACGAGGAGTTGCGTCAGCCCCAGCATTTT	CSAHEELRQPQHF
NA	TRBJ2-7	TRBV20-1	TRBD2	TGCAGTGCTAGAGTGGTTAGCGGGGTCCCCGGGAGGGAGCAGTACTTC	CSARVVSGVPGREQYF
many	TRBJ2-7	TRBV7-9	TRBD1	TGTGCCAGCAGCTTTCTAGACAGGGGGGACTACGAGCAGTACTTC	CASSFLDRGDYEQYF
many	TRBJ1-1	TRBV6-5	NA	TGTGCCAGCAGTTACGTGGCAGGGCACACTGAAGCTTTCTTT	CASSYVAGHTEAFF
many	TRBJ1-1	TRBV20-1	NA	TGCAGTGCGGGGAAACCAGAGTCGGACACTGAAGCTTTCTTT	CSAGKPESDTEAFF
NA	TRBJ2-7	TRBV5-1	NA	TGCGCCAGCAGCGTACAGGGGGGGAGCTCCTACGAGCAGTACTTC	CASSVQGGSSYEQYF
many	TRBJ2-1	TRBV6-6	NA	TGTGCCAGCAGTGGAGGCCTCAATGAGCAGTTCTTC	CASSGGLNEQFF
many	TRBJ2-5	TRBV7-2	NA	TGTGCCAGCAGTACAGCATGGGAGTCCGAGACCCAGTACTTC	CASSTAWESETQYF
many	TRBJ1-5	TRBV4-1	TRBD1	TGCGCCAGCAGCAAAGACAGGGGGCGGACGGGACAGCCCCAGCATTTT	CASSKDRGRTGQPQHF
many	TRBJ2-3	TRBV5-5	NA	TGTGCCAGCAGCTTGGTGGAGAATGCAGATACGCAGTATTTT	CASSLVENADTQYF
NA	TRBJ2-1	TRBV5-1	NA	TGCGCCAGTAGCTTGGAGAACCTCTCATACAATGAACAGTTCTTC	CASSLENLSYNEQFF
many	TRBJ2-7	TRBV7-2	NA	TGTGCCAGCAGCTTAGCGCAGGGGAACTACGAGCAGTACTTC	CASSLAQGNYEQYF
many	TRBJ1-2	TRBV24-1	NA	TGTGCCACCAGTGACGGACTAGAAGACTACACCTTC	CATSDGLEDYTF
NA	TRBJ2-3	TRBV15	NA	TGTGCCACCAGCAGAGGGGGAGGCACAGATACGCAGTATTTT	CATSRGGGTDTQYF
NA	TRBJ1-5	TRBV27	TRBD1	TGTGCCAGCAGTCGACAGGGGAACCAGCCCCAGCATTTT	CASSRQGNQPQHF
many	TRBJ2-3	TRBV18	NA	TGTGCCAGCTCACCACCGGGTGGGACAACAGATACGCAGTATTTT	CASSPPGGTTDTQYF